This T cell receptor beta chain emerged from a study of T-cell memory formation after mild COVID-19. V was cut by 6 bases and J by 7 bases, with 16 bases left in between. This CDR3 spans 14 amino acids. TCRdb re-called the 5' RACE reads through MiXCR, storing one row per CDR3 protein. Of fewer than 600,000 distinct CDR3 sequences in the sample, about a fifth are singletons; the top ten hold roughly 8.1%. Study-level results: Those CD4+ clones that contracted were mainly in CM and EM (CD8+ ones in EMRA).

This clonotype occurred a few times. Its specificity is not known. This receptor was obtained from an adult woman who had mild COVID-19 (a few samples of this study predate the infection). Cell type and time point are not known. This chain uses TRBV12-3 or TRBV12-4 with TRBJ1-5; tentatively, D is TRBD1 (6 bases). Sample: PBMCs or a T cell subset sorted from them (not recorded which). CDR3 sequence (DNA): TGTGCCAGCAGCCCCGGGGGCTTTCAGCAGCCCCAGCATTTT. This encodes CASSPGGFQQPQHF.